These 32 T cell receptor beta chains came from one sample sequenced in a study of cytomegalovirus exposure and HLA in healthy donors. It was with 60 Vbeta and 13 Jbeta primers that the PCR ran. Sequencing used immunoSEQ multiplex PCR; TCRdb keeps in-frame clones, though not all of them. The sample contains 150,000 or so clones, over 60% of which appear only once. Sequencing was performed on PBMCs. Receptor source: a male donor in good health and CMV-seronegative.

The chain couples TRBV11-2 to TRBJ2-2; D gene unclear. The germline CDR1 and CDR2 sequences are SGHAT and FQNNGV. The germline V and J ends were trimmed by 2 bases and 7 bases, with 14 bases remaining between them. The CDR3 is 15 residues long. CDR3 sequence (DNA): TGTGCCAGCAGCTTACTATCAAGTTCGGTCGGGGAGCTGTTTTTT. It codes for CASSLLSSSVGELFF.

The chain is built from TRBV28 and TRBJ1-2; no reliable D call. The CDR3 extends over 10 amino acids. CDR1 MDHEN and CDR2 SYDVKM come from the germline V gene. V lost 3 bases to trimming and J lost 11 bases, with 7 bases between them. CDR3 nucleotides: TGTGCCAGCAGTTTCGGGTCTTACACCTTC. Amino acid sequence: CASSFGSYTF.

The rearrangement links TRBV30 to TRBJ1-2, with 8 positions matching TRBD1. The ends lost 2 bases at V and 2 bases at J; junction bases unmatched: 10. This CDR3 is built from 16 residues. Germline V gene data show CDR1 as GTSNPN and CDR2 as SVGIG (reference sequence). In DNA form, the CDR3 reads TGTGCCTGGAGTTTTCGGTTGGCAGGGGGCAACTATGGCTACACCTTC. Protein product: CAWSFRLAGGNYGYTF.

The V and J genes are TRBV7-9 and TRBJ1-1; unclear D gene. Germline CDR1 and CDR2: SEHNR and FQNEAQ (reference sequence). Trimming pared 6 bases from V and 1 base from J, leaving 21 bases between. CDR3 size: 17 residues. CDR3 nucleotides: TGTGCCAGCAGTCGTCAGACGTCCCTTGGAGGGAACACTGAAGCTTTCTTT. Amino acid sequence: CASSRQTSLGGNTEAFF.

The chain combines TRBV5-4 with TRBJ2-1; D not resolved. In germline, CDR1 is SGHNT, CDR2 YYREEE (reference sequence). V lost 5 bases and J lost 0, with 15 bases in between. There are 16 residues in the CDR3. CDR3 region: CASSPIGGSSYNEQFF. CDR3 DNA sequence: TGTGCCAGCAGTCCTATCGGCGGATCCTCCTACAATGAGCAGTTCTTC. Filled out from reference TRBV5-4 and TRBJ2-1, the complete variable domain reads ETGVTQSPTHLIKTRGQQVTLRCSSQSGHNTVSWYQQALGQGPQFIFQYYREEENGRGNFPPRFSGLQFPNYSSELNVNALELDDSALYLCASSPIGGSSYNEQFFGPGTRLTVL.

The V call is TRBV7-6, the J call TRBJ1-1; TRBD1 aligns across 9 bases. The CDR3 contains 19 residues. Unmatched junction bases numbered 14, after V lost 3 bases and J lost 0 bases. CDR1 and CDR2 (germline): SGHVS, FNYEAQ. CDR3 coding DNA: TGTGCCAGCAGCTTGGGAACAGGGGGCCGATTCGCGATGAACACTGAAGCTTTCTTT. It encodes CASSLGTGGRFAMNTEAFF.

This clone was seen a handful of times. The CDR3 is CAARGLAYQPQHF. CDR3 coding DNA: TGCGCCGCCAGGGGGTTGGCCTATCAGCCCCAGCATTTT. The chain carries TRBV4-1 and TRBJ1-5, with TRBD1 matching 7 bases. The junction had 9 bases not matched to a gene; V was cut back by 11 bases and J by 5 bases. The length of the CDR3 is 13 residues. Germline assignment: CDR1 MGHRA and CDR2 YSYEKL.

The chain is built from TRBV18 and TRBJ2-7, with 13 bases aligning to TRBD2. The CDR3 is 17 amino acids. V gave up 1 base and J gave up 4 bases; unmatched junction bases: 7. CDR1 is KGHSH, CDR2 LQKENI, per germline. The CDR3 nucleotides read TGTGCCAGCTCACCACGGACTAGCGGGAGCCAGTCATACGAGCAGTACTTC. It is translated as CASSPRTSGSQSYEQYF.

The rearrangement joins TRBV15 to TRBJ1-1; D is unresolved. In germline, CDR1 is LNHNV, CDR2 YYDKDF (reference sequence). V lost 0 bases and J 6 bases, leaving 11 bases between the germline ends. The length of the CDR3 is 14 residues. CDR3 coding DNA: TGTGCCACCAGCAGAGATTGGCGGCCCGCTGAAGCTTTCTTT. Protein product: CATSRDWRPAEAFF.

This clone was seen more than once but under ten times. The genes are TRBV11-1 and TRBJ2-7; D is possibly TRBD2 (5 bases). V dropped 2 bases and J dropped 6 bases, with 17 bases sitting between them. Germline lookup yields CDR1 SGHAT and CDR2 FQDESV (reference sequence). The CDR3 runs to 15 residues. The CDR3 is CASSLSPARGGEQYF. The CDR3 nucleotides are TGTGCCAGCAGCTTATCCCCAGCGAGAGGAGGCGAGCAGTACTTC.

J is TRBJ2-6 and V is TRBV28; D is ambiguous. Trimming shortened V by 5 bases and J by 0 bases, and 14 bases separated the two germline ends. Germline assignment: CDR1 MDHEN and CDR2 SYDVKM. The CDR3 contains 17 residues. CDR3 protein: CASSGDKISSGANVLTF. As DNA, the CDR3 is TGTGCCAGCAGTGGCGACAAAATCAGCTCTGGGGCCAACGTCCTGACTTTC.

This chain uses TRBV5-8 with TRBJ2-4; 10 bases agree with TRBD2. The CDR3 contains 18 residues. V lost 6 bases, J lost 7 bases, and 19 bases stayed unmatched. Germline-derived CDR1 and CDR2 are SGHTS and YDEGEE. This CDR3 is CASNYAWDSGRPSNIQYF. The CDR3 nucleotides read TGTGCCAGCAACTACGCTTGGGATAGCGGGAGGCCTTCGAACATTCAGTACTTC.

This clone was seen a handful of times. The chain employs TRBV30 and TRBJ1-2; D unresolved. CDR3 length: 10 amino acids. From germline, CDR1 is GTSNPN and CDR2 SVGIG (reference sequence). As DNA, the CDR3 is TGTGCTTCGGAGGGCTATGGCTACACCTTC. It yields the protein CASEGYGYTF.

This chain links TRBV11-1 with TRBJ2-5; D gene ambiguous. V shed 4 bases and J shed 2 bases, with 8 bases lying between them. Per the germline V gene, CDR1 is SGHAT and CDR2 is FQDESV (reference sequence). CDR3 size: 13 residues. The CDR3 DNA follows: TGTGCCAGCAGCTCTTCGGAGCAAGAGACCCAGTACTTC. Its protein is CASSSSEQETQYF.

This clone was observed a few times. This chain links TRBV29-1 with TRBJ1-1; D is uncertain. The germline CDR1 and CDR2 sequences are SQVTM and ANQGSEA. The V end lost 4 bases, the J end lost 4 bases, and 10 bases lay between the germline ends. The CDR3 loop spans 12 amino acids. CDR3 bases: TGCAGCGTTGGCCTGCGGGGCACTGAAGCTTTCTTT. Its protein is CSVGLRGTEAFF.

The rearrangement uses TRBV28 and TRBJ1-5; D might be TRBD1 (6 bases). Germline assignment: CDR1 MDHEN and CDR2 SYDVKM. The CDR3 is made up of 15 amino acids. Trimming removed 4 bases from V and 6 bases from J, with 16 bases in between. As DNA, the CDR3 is TGTGCCAGCAGTTCTCCCACAGGGAAAGGTCAGCCCCAGCATTTT. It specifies CASSSPTGKGQPQHF.

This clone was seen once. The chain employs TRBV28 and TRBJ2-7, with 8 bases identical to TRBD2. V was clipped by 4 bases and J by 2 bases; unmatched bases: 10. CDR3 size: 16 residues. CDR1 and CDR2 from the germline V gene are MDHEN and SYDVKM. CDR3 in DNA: TGTGCCAGCAGTTCTCCTCAGCGGGAGAAACCCTACGAGCAGTACTTC. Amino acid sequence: CASSSPQREKPYEQYF.

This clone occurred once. The CDR3 DNA is TGTGCCAGCAGTTTAGCTGACAGAAGCTCTGGGGCCAACGTCCTGACTTTC. Translated: CASSLADRSSGANVLTF. The gene calls are TRBV27 and TRBJ2-6, with D perhaps matching TRBD1 (5 bases). V gave up 2 bases and J gave up 0 bases, with 11 bases separating them. The germline V gene has CDR1 MNHEY and CDR2 SMNVEV (reference sequence). This CDR3 is built from 17 residues.

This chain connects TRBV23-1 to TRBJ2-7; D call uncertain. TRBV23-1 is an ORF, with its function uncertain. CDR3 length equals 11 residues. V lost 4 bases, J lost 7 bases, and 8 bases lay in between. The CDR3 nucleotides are TGCGCCAGCAGTCTCTGGCCGGAGCAGTACTTC. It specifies CASSLWPEQYF.

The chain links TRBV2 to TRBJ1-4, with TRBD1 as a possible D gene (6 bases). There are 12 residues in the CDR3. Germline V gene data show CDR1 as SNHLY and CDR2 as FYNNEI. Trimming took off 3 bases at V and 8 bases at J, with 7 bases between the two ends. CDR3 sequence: CASSDRGEKLFF. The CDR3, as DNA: TGTGCCAGCAGTGACAGGGGCGAAAAACTGTTTTTT. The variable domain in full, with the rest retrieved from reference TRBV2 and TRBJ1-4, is EPEVTQTPSHQVTQMGQEVILRCVPISNHLYFYWYRQILGQKVEFLVSFYNNEISEKSEIFDDQFSVERPDGSNFTLKIRSTKLEDSAMYFCASSDRGEKLFFGSGTQLSVL.

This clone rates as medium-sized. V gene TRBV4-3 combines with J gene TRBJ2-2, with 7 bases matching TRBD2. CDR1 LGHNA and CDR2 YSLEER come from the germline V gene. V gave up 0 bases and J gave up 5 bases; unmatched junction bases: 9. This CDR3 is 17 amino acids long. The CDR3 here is CASSQETVASGTGELFF. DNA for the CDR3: TGCGCCAGCAGCCAAGAGACCGTAGCTAGCGGAACCGGGGAGCTGTTTTTT.

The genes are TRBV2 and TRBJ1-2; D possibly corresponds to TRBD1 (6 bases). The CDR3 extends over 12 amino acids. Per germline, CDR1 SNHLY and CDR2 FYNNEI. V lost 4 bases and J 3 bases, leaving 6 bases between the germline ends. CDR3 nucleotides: TGTGCCAGCAGTGCAGGGGACTATGGCTACACCTTC. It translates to CASSAGDYGYTF.

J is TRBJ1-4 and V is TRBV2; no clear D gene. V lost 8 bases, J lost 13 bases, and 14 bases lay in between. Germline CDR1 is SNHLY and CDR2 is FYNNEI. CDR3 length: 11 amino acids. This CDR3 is CASEGGYGLFF. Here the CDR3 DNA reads TGTGCCAGCGAAGGAGGGTACGGACTGTTTTTT.

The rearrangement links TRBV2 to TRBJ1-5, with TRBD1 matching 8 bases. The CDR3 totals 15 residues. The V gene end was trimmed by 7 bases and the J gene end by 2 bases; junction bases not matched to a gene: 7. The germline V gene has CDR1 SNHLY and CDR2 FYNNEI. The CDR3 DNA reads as TGTGCCAGCAACGGACAGGGTCTGGGCAATCAGCCCCAGCATTTT. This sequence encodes CASNGQGLGNQPQHF. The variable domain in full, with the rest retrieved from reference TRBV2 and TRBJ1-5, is EPEVTQTPSHQVTQMGQEVILRCVPISNHLYFYWYRQILGQKVEFLVSFYNNEISEKSEIFDDQFSVERPDGSNFTLKIRSTKLEDSAMYFCASNGQGLGNQPQHFGDGTRLSIL.

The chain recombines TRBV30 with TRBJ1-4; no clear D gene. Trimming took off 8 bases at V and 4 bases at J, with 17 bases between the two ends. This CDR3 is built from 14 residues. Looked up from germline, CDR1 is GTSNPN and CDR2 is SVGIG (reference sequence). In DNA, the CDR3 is TGTGCCGGTTGGAGATTGGAGGGTAATGAAAAACTGTTTTTT. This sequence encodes CAGWRLEGNEKLFF. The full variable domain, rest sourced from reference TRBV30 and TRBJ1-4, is SQTIHQWPATLVQPVGSPLSLECTVEGTSNPNLYWYRQAAGRGLQLLFYSVGIGQISSEVPQNLSASRPQDRQFILSSKKLLLSDSGFYLCAGWRLEGNEKLFFGSGTQLSVL.

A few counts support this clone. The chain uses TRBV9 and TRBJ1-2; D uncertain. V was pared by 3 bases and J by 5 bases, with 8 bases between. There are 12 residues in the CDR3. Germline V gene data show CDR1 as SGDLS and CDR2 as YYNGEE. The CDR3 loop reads CASSASGYGYTF. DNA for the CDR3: TGTGCCAGCAGCGCTTCGGGGTATGGCTACACCTTC.

DNA for the CDR3: TGTGCCAGCAGTTCCACCGGGACAGGGTCGAACACTGAAGCTTTCTTT. This codes for CASSSTGTGSNTEAFF. V is TRBV28 and J is TRBJ1-1, with TRBD1 matching over 9 bases. V trimming: 4 bases; J trimming: 1 base; junction bases outside the gene matches: 7. In germline, CDR1 is MDHEN, CDR2 SYDVKM. The CDR3 is 16 residues long.

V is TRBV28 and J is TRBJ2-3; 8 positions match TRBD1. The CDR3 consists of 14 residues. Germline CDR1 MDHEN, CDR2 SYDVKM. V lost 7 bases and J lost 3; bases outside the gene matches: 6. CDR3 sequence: CASTHRGKTDTQYF. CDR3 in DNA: TGTGCCAGCACTCACAGGGGGAAGACAGATACGCAGTATTTT.

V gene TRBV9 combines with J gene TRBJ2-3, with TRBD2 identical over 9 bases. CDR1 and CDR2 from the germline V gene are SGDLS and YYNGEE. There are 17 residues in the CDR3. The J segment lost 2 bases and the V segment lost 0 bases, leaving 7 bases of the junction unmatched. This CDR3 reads CASSVAGLAGLTDTQYF. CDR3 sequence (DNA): TGTGCCAGCAGCGTAGCTGGCCTAGCGGGGCTCACAGATACGCAGTATTTT.

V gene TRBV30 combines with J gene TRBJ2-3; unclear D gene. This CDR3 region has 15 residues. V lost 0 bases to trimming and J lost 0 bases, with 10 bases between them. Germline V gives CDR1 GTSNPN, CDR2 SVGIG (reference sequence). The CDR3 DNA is TGTGCCTGGAGTGTACAAGGAGCTAGCACAGATACGCAGTATTTT. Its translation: CAWSVQGASTDTQYF.

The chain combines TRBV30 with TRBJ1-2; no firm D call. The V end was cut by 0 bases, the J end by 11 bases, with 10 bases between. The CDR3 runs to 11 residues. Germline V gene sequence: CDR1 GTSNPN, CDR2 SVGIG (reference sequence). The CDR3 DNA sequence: TGTGCCTGGAGTGTGATGAGGGTTTACACCTTC. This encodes CAWSVMRVYTF. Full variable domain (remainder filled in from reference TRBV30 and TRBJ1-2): SQTIHQWPATLVQPVGSPLSLECTVEGTSNPNLYWYRQAAGRGLQLLFYSVGIGQISSEVPQNLSASRPQDRQFILSSKKLLLSDSGFYLCAWSVMRVYTFGSGTRLTVV.

The CDR3 sequence: CSGRRGRESGELFF. The CDR3 nucleotides are TGCAGCGGTCGCAGGGGGCGTGAATCCGGGGAGCTGTTTTTT. The genes are TRBV29-1 and TRBJ2-2; 8 nucleotides line up with TRBD1. With 7 bases clipped from V and 6 bases from J, the junction kept 10 bases outside the gene matches. The CDR3 length is 14 residues. Germline V CDR1 and CDR2: SQVTM, ANQGSEA.